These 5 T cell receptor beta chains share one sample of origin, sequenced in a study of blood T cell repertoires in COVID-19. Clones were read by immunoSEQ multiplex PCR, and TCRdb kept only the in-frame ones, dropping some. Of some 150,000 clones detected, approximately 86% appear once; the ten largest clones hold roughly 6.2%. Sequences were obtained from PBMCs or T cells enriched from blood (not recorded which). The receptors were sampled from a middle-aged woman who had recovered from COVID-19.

Here the CDR3 reads CSASTRPTNYGYTF. CDR3 sequence (DNA): TGCAGTGCTAGTACGCGCCCCACTAACTATGGCTACACCTTC. This sequence joins TRBV20-1 and TRBJ1-2; D unclear. The CDR3 totals 14 residues. Trimming stripped 3 bases from V and 0 bases from J, with 11 bases between. Germline V gene lookup returns CDR1 DFQATT and CDR2 SNEGSKA (reference sequence).

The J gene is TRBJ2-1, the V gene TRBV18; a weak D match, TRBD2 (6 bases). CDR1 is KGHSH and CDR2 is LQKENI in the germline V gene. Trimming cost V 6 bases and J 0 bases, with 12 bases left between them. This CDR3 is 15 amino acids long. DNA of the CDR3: TGTGCCAGCTCCTTAGACGGGAGCTCCTACAATGAGCAGTTCTTC. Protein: CASSLDGSSYNEQFF.

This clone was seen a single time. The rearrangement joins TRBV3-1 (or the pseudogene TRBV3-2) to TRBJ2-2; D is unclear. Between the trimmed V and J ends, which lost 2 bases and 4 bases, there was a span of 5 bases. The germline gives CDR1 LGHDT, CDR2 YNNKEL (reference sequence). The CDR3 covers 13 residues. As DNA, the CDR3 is TGTGCCAGCAGCCAAATCAGCACCGGGGAGCTGTTTTTT. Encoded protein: CASSQISTGELFF.

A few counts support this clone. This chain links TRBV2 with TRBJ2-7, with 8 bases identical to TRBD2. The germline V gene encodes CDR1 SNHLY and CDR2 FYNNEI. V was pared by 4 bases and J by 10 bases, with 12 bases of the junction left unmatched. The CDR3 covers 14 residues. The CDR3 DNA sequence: TGTGCCAGCAGTGGAGAAGCGGGAGCGCTTACACAGTACTTC. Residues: CASSGEAGALTQYF.

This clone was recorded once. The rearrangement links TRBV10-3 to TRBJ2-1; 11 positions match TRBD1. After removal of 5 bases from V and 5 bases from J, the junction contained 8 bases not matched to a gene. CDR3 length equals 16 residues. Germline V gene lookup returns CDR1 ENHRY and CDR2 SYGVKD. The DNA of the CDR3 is TGTGCCATCAGTTTCCGTGGGGGACAGGGGGACAATGAGCAGTTCTTC. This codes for CAISFRGGQGDNEQFF.